Reported below is one TCR beta chain. Germline-derived CDR1 and CDR2 are MNHEY and SVGAGI. The CDR3 covers 13 residues. This sample was taken from a study of monozygotic twins with inflammatory bowel disease. TCRdb re-analyzed the 5' RACE reads; it lists each CDR3 protein once, without DNA. The sample table sets out over 350,000 distinct CDR3 sequences. The clonotype comes from a human donor with ulcerative colitis or Crohn's disease, or a healthy co-twin of an affected twin (not recorded which). Material for sequencing was blood. The rearrangement joins TRBV6-5 to TRBJ2-7. The CDR3 is CASGDLSSYEQYF.